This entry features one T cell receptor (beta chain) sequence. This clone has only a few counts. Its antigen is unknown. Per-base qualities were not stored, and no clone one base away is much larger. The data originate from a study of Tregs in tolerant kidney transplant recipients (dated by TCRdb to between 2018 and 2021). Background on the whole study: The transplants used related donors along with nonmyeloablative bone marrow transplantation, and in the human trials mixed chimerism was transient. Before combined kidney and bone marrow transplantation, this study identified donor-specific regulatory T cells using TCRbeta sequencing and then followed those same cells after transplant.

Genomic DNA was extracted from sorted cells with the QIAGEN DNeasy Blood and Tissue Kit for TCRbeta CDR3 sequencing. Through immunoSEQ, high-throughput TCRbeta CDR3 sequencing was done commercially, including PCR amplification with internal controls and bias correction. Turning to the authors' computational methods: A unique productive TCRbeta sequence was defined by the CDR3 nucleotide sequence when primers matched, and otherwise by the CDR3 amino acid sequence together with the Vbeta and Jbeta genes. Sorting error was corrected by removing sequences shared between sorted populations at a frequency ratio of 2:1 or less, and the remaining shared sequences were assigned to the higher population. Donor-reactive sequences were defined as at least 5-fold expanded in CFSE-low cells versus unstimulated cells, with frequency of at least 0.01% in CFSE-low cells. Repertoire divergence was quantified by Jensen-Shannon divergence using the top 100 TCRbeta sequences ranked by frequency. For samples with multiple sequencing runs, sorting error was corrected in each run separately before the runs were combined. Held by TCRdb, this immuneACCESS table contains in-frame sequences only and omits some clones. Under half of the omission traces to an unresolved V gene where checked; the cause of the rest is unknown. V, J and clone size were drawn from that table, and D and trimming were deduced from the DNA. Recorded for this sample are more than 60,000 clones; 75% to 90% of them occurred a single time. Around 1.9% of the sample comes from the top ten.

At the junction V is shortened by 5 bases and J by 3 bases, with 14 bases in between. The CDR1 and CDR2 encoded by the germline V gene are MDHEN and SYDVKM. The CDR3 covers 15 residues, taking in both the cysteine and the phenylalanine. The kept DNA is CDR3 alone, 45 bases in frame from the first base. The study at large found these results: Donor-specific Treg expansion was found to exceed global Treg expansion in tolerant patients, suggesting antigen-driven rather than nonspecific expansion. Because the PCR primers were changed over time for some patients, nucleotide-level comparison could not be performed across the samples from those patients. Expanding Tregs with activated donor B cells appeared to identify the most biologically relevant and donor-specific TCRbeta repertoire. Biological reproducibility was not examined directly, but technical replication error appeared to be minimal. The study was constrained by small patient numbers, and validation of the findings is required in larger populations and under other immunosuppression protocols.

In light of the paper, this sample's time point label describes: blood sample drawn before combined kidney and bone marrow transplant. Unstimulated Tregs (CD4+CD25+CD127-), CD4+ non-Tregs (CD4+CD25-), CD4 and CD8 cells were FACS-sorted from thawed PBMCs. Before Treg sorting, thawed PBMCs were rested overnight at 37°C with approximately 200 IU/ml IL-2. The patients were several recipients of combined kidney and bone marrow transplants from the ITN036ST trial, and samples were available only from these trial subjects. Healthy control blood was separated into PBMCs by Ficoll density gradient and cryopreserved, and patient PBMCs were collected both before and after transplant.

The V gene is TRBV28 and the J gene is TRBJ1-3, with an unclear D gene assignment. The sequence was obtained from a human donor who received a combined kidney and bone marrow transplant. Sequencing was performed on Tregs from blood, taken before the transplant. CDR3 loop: CASSPTSGGGNTIYF. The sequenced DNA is TGTGCCAGCAGTCCAACATCCGGAGGTGGAAACACCATATATTTT.